The clone carrying this TCR beta chain was found a few times. Its matching antigen is unknown. Template switching added a universal primer site; cDNA carried unique molecular identifiers. TCRdb reprocessed the 5' RACE reads via MiXCR and lists one record per CDR3 protein. The sample contains approximately 260,000 distinct CDR3 sequences, around 15% of which appear only once. Trimming took 2 bases from V and 2 from J, leaving 10 bases between them. Per germline, CDR1 SGHRS and CDR2 YFSETQ. The CDR3 consists of 14 residues. This record belongs to a study of identical twins. Study outcomes and limitations: Models predicted too little out-of-frame TCR alpha sharing in monozygotic twins. Analyses of zero insertions could be partly confounded by invariant MAIT and iNKT cells. A cross-sectional statistical analysis, not follow-up of the same donors, supported the conclusions.

Sequenced sample: memory (CD45RO+) T cells sorted from blood. The receptor's source is a woman between 18 and 29 years old in good health. This chain uses TRBV5-1 with TRBJ2-5; no definite D call. For the CDR3, the DNA is TGCGCCAGCAGCTTCCGAGCGTATCAAGAGACCCAGTACTTC. The encoded protein is CASSFRAYQETQYF.